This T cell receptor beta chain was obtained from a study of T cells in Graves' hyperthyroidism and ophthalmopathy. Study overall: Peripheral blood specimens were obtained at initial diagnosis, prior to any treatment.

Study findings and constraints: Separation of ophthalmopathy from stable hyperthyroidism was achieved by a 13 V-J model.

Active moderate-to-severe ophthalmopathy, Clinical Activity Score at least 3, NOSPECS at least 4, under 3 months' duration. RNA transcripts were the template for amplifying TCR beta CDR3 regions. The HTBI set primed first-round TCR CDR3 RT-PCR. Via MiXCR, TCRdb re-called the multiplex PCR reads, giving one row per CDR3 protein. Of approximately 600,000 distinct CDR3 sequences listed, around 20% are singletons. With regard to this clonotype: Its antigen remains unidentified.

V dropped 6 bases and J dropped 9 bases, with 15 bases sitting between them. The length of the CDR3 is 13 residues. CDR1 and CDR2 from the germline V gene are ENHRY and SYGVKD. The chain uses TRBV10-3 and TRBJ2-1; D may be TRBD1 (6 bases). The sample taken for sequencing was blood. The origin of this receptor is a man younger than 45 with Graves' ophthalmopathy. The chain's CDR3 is CAIRTSIGGEQFF. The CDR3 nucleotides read TGTGCCATCAGGACATCAATAGGGGGTGAGCAGTTCTTC.